The sequence of this TCR beta chain was determined in a study of blood T cells in healthy people across ages. About the study: About one barcoded TCR beta cDNA was captured per two T cells. Whole-study findings and limits: Those diversity estimates obtained from one million T cells were thought to be underestimates. Unsorted PBMCs blocked a conclusive comparison of naive and antigen-experienced cells.

On this clonotype: Its target is unknown.

Healthy Caucasian individuals from Russia aged 6 to 90 were enrolled as donors. V was clipped by 8 bases and J by 13 bases; unmatched bases: 19. This CDR3 is 16 amino acids long. Germline-derived CDR1 and CDR2 are SNHLY and FYNNEI. Together with a sample-barcoded 5' primer, a J-beta primer mix was included in a second PCR lasting about 6 to 11 cycles. One entry per CDR3 protein results from TCRdb running MiXCR on the 5' RACE reads. The table includes about 1.4 million distinct CDR3 sequences, approximately 63% detected once. The chain links TRBV2 to TRBJ2-4, with 11 bases that match TRBD2. The clonotype originates from a man younger than 35 in good health. Input material: blood. CDR3 region: CASGLAGGRSYNEQYF. CDR3 in DNA: TGTGCCAGCGGCCTAGCGGGAGGAAGGTCCTACAATGAGCAGTACTTC.